These 27 T cell receptor beta chains came from one sample sequenced in a study of tumor-infiltrating lymphocytes in localized non-small cell lung cancer. Using immunoSEQ multiplex PCR, the repertoire was profiled, and TCRdb retains in-frame clones only, with some absent. Here the sample spans around 8,000 clones, 60% to 70% being singletons. Sequences were obtained from uninvolved lung tissue not adjacent to the tumor. These receptors were collected from a human donor with non-small cell lung cancer.

The chain links TRBV30 to TRBJ2-5; 7 nucleotides align to TRBD1. The germline CDR1 and CDR2 sequences are GTSNPN and SVGIG (reference sequence). Trimming at V came to 3 bases and at J to 1 base, leaving 11 bases not matched to a gene. The CDR3 runs 16 residues. The CDR3 bases are TGTGCCTGGAGCAGACCGGGACAGCCGGGCCAAGAGACCCAGTACTTC. Its protein product is CAWSRPGQPGQETQYF.

The rearrangement joins TRBV6-1 to TRBJ2-7, with a weak D call TRBD2 (7 bases). The CDR3 length is 13 residues. The germline V gene has CDR1 MNHNS and CDR2 SASEGT. Between the trimmed V and J ends, which lost 7 bases and 3 bases, there was a span of 13 bases. In nucleotides, the CDR3 is TGTGCCAGCACCCTCGGGGGGCACTACGAGCAGTACTTC. The encoded protein is CASTLGGHYEQYF.

CDR3 in amino acids: CASNPGTLGETQYF. CDR3 coding DNA: TGCGCCAGCAACCCGGGAACTCTAGGAGAGACCCAGTACTTC. The chain joins TRBV5-1 to TRBJ2-5, with D perhaps TRBD2 (5 bases). Germline V gene sequence: CDR1 SGHRS, CDR2 YFSETQ. V gave up 6 bases and J gave up 4 bases, with 16 bases separating them. This CDR3 is 14 amino acids long.

This clone was seen more than once but under ten times. J is TRBJ2-5 and V is TRBV11-2; 9 bases line up with TRBD2. CDR3 length: 15 residues. Looked up from germline, CDR1 is SGHAT and CDR2 is FQNNGV. The trim removed 5 bases at V and 2 bases at J, leaving 6 bases unmatched. The CDR3 nucleotides are TGTGCCAGCAGCCGTGCTAGCGGGACGCAAGAGACCCAGTACTTC. This sequence encodes CASSRASGTQETQYF.

Only a few counts were recorded for this clone. The V gene is TRBV30, the J gene TRBJ1-2; D unresolved. The V end lost 8 bases, the J end lost 8 bases, and 18 bases lay between the germline ends. CDR1 GTSNPN and CDR2 SVGIG come from the germline V gene (reference sequence). The CDR3 extends over 12 amino acids. Here the CDR3 DNA reads TGTGCCGGCTCTGTGGCCTCAAGGGGCTACACCTTC. Its translation: CAGSVASRGYTF.

The table lists this clone with a count of one. This CDR3 is CASGGLADEQYF. DNA of the CDR3: TGTGCCAGCGGGGGACTAGCCGACGAGCAGTACTTC. The chain employs TRBV6-6 and TRBJ2-7; TRBD2 agrees at 9 bases. This CDR3 spans 12 amino acids. V gave up 8 bases and J gave up 5 bases; unmatched junction bases: 4. CDR1 is MNHNY and CDR2 is SVGAGI in the germline V gene (reference sequence).

The V call is TRBV30, the J call TRBJ2-3; a possible D gene is TRBD2 (6 bases). The CDR3 covers 14 residues. The V gene's germline CDR1 is GTSNPN and CDR2 SVGIG (reference sequence). Between the trimmed V and J ends, which lost 0 bases and 7 bases, there was a span of 14 bases. CDR3 DNA sequence: TGTGCCTGGAGTGTCGGGGGTAGGCGATATACGCAGTATTTT. This translates into CAWSVGGRRYTQYF.

J is TRBJ1-2 and V is TRBV9; TRBD1 is a possible D gene (5 bases). Germline V CDR1 and CDR2: SGDLS, YYNGEE. The CDR3 is 16 residues long. The V end lost 4 bases, the J end lost 4 bases, and 20 bases lay between the germline ends. Written as DNA, the CDR3 is TGTGCCAGCAGCCTAGGGGATGGGCGAAACCTCTATGGCTACACCTTC. Translation: CASSLGDGRNLYGYTF.

Regarding this clone: Only one base separates this from a far larger clonotype, so it likely reflects a read error. The genes are TRBV5-8 and TRBJ1-4, with TRBD1 matching 9 bases. CDR3 length: 16 residues. Germline trimming cut 5 bases from V and 8 bases from J; bases unmatched to any gene: 13. Germline-derived CDR1 and CDR2 are SGHTS and YDEGEE. CDR3 loop: CASRPRDREDREKLFF. CDR3 DNA: TGTGCCAGCAGACCAAGGGACAGGGAAGATAGGGAAAAACTGTTTTTT.

The chain has TRBV2 and TRBJ2-7; TRBD1 agrees at 7 bases. Per germline, CDR1 SNHLY and CDR2 FYNNEI. The CDR3 consists of 14 residues. Losses at the gene ends were 7 bases for V and 2 bases for J; bases not matched to a gene: 8. In nucleotides, the CDR3 is TGTGCCAGCACCGACAGGGCCGCTACCTACGAGCAGTACTTC. This sequence encodes CASTDRAATYEQYF.

This chain links TRBV5-1 with TRBJ2-3; 9 bases match TRBD1. Germline lookup yields CDR1 SGHRS and CDR2 YFSETQ. With 3 bases clipped from V and 2 bases from J, the junction kept 7 bases outside the gene matches. The CDR3 has 16 amino acids. CDR3: CASSYRTGAPTDTQYF. For the CDR3, the DNA is TGCGCCAGCAGCTATCGGACAGGGGCGCCCACAGATACGCAGTATTTT.

The chain has TRBV6-5 and TRBJ1-5, with 9 positions matching TRBD1. This CDR3 has 15 residues. V was pared by 6 bases and J by 4 bases, with 7 bases of the junction left unmatched. Germline loops: CDR1 MNHEY, CDR2 SVGAGI. CDR3: CASRVGQGWNQPQHF. CDR3 bases: TGTGCCAGCAGGGTAGGACAGGGGTGGAATCAGCCCCAGCATTTT.

This sequence joins TRBV7-9 and TRBJ2-7; D possibly uses TRBD1 or TRBD2 (5 bases each). From germline, CDR1 is SEHNR and CDR2 FQNEAQ (reference sequence). V was cut by 5 bases and J by 2 bases, with 19 bases left in between. The CDR3 consists of 16 residues. In DNA form, the CDR3 reads TGTGCCAGCAGCGCCATTCGGGGCGCCCCACCCTACGAGCAGTACTTC. It is translated as CASSAIRGAPPYEQYF.

This clone was found once. V is TRBV7-9 and J is TRBJ2-7; 10 bases match TRBD1. With 3 bases clipped from V and 3 bases from J, the junction kept 8 bases outside the gene matches. Germline V gene data show CDR1 as SEHNR and CDR2 as FQNEAQ (reference sequence). The CDR3 is 16 residues long. The CDR3 DNA is TGTGCCAGCAGCTTCCCCTCCGGGACAGGGGACTACGAGCAGTACTTC. Translating gives CASSFPSGTGDYEQYF.

This clone was counted only a few times. The chain employs TRBV11-2 and TRBJ2-7, with 7 positions matching TRBD1. Per the germline V gene, CDR1 is SGHAT and CDR2 is FQNNGV. J lost 5 bases, V lost 5 bases, and 9 bases had no gene match. This CDR3 is built from 14 residues. The CDR3 protein is CASSAPGQRNEQYF. The CDR3, as DNA: TGTGCCAGCAGCGCCCCGGGACAGCGAAACGAGCAGTACTTC. The whole variable domain, remainder taken from reference TRBV11-2 and TRBJ2-7, is EAGVAQSPRYKIIEKRQSVAFWCNPISGHATLYWYQQILGQGPKLLIQFQNNGVVDDSQLPKDRFSAERLKGVDSTLKIQPAKLEDSAVYLCASSAPGQRNEQYFGPGTRLTVT.

The genes are TRBV5-1 and TRBJ1-1; 8 nucleotides match TRBD1. The V and J ends lost 2 bases and 9 bases, in that order; junction bases with no gene match: 6. Per germline, CDR1 SGHRS and CDR2 YFSETQ. The CDR3 has 13 residues. The CDR3 loop reads CASSFGTGEKAFF. The DNA of the CDR3 is TGCGCCAGCAGCTTCGGGACAGGTGAGAAAGCTTTCTTT.

The V call is TRBV7-2, the J call TRBJ2-3; 12 bases align to TRBD2. Germline CDR1 SGHTA, CDR2 FQGNSA. V lost 5 bases, J lost 4 bases, and 4 bases stayed unmatched. CDR3 length: 15 amino acids. The DNA for the CDR3 is TGTGCCAGCAGCCCTAGCGGGGGGGCCCCAGATACGCAGTATTTT. It specifies CASSPSGGAPDTQYF.

The chain carries TRBV25-1 and TRBJ2-3; weak D call: TRBD1 (6 bases). Germline V gene sequence: CDR1 MGHDK, CDR2 SYGVNS. The CDR3 sequence is 15 residues long. The V end lost 2 bases, the J end lost 2 bases, and 11 bases lay between the germline ends. CDR3 residues: CASSEGGYDTDTQYF. CDR3 nucleotide sequence: TGTGCCAGCAGTGAAGGGGGCTACGACACAGATACGCAGTATTTT.

The rearrangement links TRBV2 to TRBJ2-2; 7 nucleotides agree with TRBD1. This CDR3 has 15 amino acids. The ends lost 6 bases at V and 4 bases at J; junction bases unmatched: 8. Germline V gene data show CDR1 as SNHLY and CDR2 as FYNNEI. The DNA of the CDR3 is TGTGCCAGCAGAGGGGGCCCGGGGACCACCGGGGAGCTGTTTTTT. Residues: CASRGGPGTTGELFF.

The V and J genes are TRBV19 and TRBJ1-5; D gene unclear. The CDR3 spans 14 residues. The germline V gene encodes CDR1 LNHDA and CDR2 SQIVND (reference sequence). V lost 7 bases to trimming and J lost 2 bases, with 12 bases between them. In DNA form, the CDR3 reads TGTGCCAGTATCCCCAAGGTTGGCAATCAGCCCCAGCATTTT. Encoded protein: CASIPKVGNQPQHF.

This chain links TRBV6-1 with TRBJ2-7; TRBD2 aligns across 11 bases. The CDR3 totals 14 residues. After removal of 6 bases from V and 7 bases from J, the junction contained 8 bases not matched to a gene. The germline CDR1 and CDR2 sequences are MNHNS and SASEGT. The CDR3 region is CASRTSGAAGEQYF. The DNA of the CDR3 is TGTGCCAGCAGGACTAGCGGGGCGGCGGGTGAGCAGTACTTC.

This clone was found a few times. The chain couples TRBV21-1 to TRBJ2-7; TRBD2, the table's D call, was not compared with the DNA. TRBV21-1 is marked as a pseudogene. The CDR3 contains 12 residues. The CDR3 loop is CASSTGGYEQYF. The CDR3 bases are TGTGCCAGCAGCACAGGAGGTTACGAGCAGTACTTC.

CDR3 in amino acids: CAWSGEANTWEQYF. The CDR3 DNA sequence: TGTGCCTGGAGCGGGGAGGCTAACACCTGGGAGCAGTACTTC. J is TRBJ2-7 and V is TRBV30; D is possibly TRBD2 (6 bases). Germline CDR1 GTSNPN, CDR2 SVGIG (reference sequence). V was cut by 3 bases and J by 7 bases, with 19 bases left in between. CDR3 length equals 14 residues.

This clone was detected a few times. J is TRBJ1-5 and V is TRBV6-5; 8 bases map to TRBD1. Germline CDR1 is MNHEY and CDR2 is SVGAGI. The V segment lost 5 bases and the J segment 6 bases; nucleotides outside the gene matches: 3. The CDR3 has 13 amino acids. Here the CDR3 DNA reads TGTGCCAGCAGTAGACAGGGGATTCAGCCCCAGCATTTT. It specifies CASSRQGIQPQHF.

J is TRBJ1-5 and V is TRBV4-2; D is undetermined. The CDR3 consists of 13 residues. V gave up 0 bases and J gave up 5 bases, with 5 bases separating them. CDR1 LGHNA and CDR2 YNFKEQ come from the germline V gene. The CDR3 sequence: CASSQDPDQPQHF. CDR3 DNA: TGTGCCAGCAGCCAAGATCCGGATCAGCCCCAGCATTTT.

The rearrangement uses TRBV2 and TRBJ1-5; D may be TRBD1 (5 bases). Germline loops: CDR1 SNHLY, CDR2 FYNNEI. The CDR3 covers 15 residues. Trimming took off 1 base at V and 4 bases at J, with 11 bases between the two ends. The CDR3 here is CASSEDGGWNQPQHF. The CDR3 DNA reads as TGTGCCAGCAGTGAAGACGGGGGATGGAATCAGCCCCAGCATTTT.

As regards this clone: The germline gene is not matched at one end of the junction; a read error may be the cause. This chain joins TRBV10-3 and TRBJ1-3; TRBD1 might be the D (6 bases). This CDR3 spans 14 amino acids. CDR1 and CDR2 (germline): ENHRY, SYGVKD. CDR3 sequence reads: CAISGGRDRDTIYF. The CDR3 coding sequence is TGTGCCATAAGTGGGGGGCGCGATCGGGACACCATATATTTT.